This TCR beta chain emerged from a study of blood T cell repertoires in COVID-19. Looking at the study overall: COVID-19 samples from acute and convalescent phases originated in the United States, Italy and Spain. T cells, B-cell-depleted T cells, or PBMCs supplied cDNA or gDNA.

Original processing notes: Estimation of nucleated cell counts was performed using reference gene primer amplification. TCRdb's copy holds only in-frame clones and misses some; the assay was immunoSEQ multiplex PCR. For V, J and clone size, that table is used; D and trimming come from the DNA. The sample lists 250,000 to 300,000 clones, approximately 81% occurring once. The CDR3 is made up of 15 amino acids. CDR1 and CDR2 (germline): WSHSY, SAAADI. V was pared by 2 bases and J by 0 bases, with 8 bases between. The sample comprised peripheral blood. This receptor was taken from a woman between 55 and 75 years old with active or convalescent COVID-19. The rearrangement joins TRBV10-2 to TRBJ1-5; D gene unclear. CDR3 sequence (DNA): TGCGCCAGCAGTGAGAGGAGGTATAGCAATCAGCCCCAGCATTTT. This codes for CASSERRYSNQPQHF.